These 13 T cell receptor beta chains were all obtained from the same sample, sequenced in a study of cytomegalovirus exposure and HLA in healthy donors. PCR employed 60 Vbeta and 13 Jbeta primers. TCRdb's copy holds only in-frame clones and misses some; the assay was immunoSEQ multiplex PCR. The table shows 200,000 to 250,000 clones, with 55% to 75% occurring only once. Sequences were obtained from PBMCs. These receptors came from a man in his forties in good health and CMV-seropositive.

The gene calls are TRBV6-1 and TRBJ2-5, with 9 bases that match TRBD1. The CDR3 length is 15 residues. V trimming: 6 bases; J trimming: 2 bases; junction bases outside the gene matches: 7. Germline V CDR1 and CDR2: MNHNS, SASEGT. CDR3 protein: CASRSGTGPQETQYF. CDR3 nucleotides: TGTGCCAGCAGAAGCGGGACAGGGCCACAAGAGACCCAGTACTTC.

This clone has more than one count but fewer than ten. The genes are TRBV19 and TRBJ2-3; 7 bases are a match to TRBD1. This CDR3 comprises 15 residues. Germline-derived CDR1 and CDR2 are LNHDA and SQIVND (reference sequence). Trimming cost V 2 bases and J 3 bases; bases outside gene matches: 5. The chain's CDR3 is CASSIKGAGTDTQYF. The CDR3 DNA follows: TGTGCCAGTAGTATAAAGGGGGCAGGGACAGATACGCAGTATTTT.

The CDR3 DNA follows: TGTGCCAGCAGCCCAGGACAGGGGACTGAAGCTTTCTTT. Translating gives CASSPGQGTEAFF. The gene calls are TRBV6-5 and TRBJ1-1, with 9 positions matching TRBD1. The germline CDR1 and CDR2 sequences are MNHEY and SVGAGI. CDR3 length: 13 amino acids. Trimming at V came to 6 bases and at J to 5 bases, leaving 4 bases not matched to a gene.

The chain uses TRBV18 and TRBJ2-7; D might be TRBD1 (5 bases). The CDR3 spans 14 residues. V gave up 3 bases and J gave up 5 bases, with 14 bases separating them. Germline assignment: CDR1 KGHSH and CDR2 LQKENI. CDR3 loop: CASSPQKGSHEQYF. Here the CDR3 DNA reads TGTGCCAGCTCACCTCAGAAGGGGTCCCACGAGCAGTACTTC.

This chain joins TRBV6-4 and TRBJ2-2; D unresolved. CDR3 size: 14 residues. V gave up 4 bases and J gave up 7 bases, with 13 bases separating them. Germline CDR1 MRHNA, CDR2 SNTAGT. CDR3: CASSVGWLSGELFF. The DNA for the CDR3 is TGTGCCAGCAGTGTTGGTTGGTTGAGCGGGGAGCTGTTTTTT.

The chain employs TRBV28 and TRBJ1-2; D gene unclear. The CDR3 spans 12 residues. The V gene's germline CDR1 is MDHEN and CDR2 SYDVKM. The V and J ends lost 8 bases and 2 bases respectively, with 9 bases between them. The CDR3 region is CASEAANYGYTF. CDR3 DNA sequence: TGTGCCAGCGAGGCAGCGAACTATGGCTACACCTTC.

This clone has a single count. The genes are TRBV5-6 and TRBJ2-3; TRBD1 aligns across 9 bases. From germline, CDR1 is SGHDT and CDR2 YYEEEE. Trimming removed 3 bases from V and 4 bases from J; junction bases left unmatched: 9. This CDR3 region has 16 residues. The DNA of the CDR3 is TGTGCCAGCAGCTCCACCGGGACAGGGAGGGCAGATACGCAGTATTTT. This translates into CASSSTGTGRADTQYF. Full variable domain (remainder filled in from reference TRBV5-6 and TRBJ2-3): DAGVTQSPTHLIKTRGQQVTLRCSPKSGHDTVSWYQQALGQGPQFIFQYYEEEERQRGNFPDRFSGHQFPNYSSELNVNALLLGDSALYLCASSSTGTGRADTQYFGPGTRLTVL.

This sequence joins TRBV5-1 and TRBJ2-1; tentatively, D is TRBD1 (5 bases). There are 14 residues in the CDR3. V was shortened by 0 bases and J by 7 bases, with 11 bases between the two germline ends. Germline loops: CDR1 SGHRS, CDR2 YFSETQ. CDR3 region: CASSLVAGPNEQFF. DNA of the CDR3: TGCGCCAGCAGCTTGGTGGCAGGGCCGAATGAGCAGTTCTTC.

This clone showed up just once. Written as DNA, the CDR3 is TGTGCCAGCAGCGCAAGCGGGGGGCTCAACAATGAGCAGTTCTTC. This codes for CASSASGGLNNEQFF. The rearrangement links TRBV5-5 to TRBJ2-1, with 9 positions matching TRBD2. Germline V gene sequence: CDR1 SGHKS, CDR2 YYEKEE (reference sequence). V dropped 4 bases and J dropped 5; count of bases not matched to a gene: 7. This CDR3 has 15 residues.

The chain employs TRBV19 and TRBJ2-5, with 8 bases fitting TRBD1. The CDR3 covers 14 residues. With V trimmed by 3 bases and J by 5 bases, 5 bases remained unmatched. Germline V CDR1 and CDR2: LNHDA, SQIVND (reference sequence). The CDR3 sequence is CASSIRGPLETQYF. CDR3 nucleotide sequence: TGTGCCAGTAGTATCAGGGGGCCCTTGGAGACCCAGTACTTC.

This clone has more than one count but fewer than ten. The gene calls are TRBV5-1 and TRBJ1-1; D not certain. The CDR3 has 15 residues. The V end lost 6 bases, the J end lost 2 bases, and 17 bases lay between the germline ends. Germline V gene sequence: CDR1 SGHRS, CDR2 YFSETQ. This CDR3 is CASTPRLGPNTEAFF. The DNA for the CDR3 is TGCGCCAGCACTCCCAGGCTGGGTCCTAACACTGAAGCTTTCTTT.

The V and J genes are TRBV2 and TRBJ2-2; D gene uncertain. V was trimmed by 5 bases and J by 1 base, leaving 5 bases between them. CDR3 length: 13 residues. From germline, CDR1 is SNHLY and CDR2 FYNNEI. In DNA form, the CDR3 reads TGTGCCAGCAGTTATCGGAACACCGGGGAGCTGTTTTTT. Protein product: CASSYRNTGELFF. The whole variable domain, remainder taken from reference TRBV2 and TRBJ2-2, is EPEVTQTPSHQVTQMGQEVILRCVPISNHLYFYWYRQILGQKVEFLVSFYNNEISEKSEIFDDQFSVERPDGSNFTLKIRSTKLEDSAMYFCASSYRNTGELFFGEGSRLTVL.

This clone appeared a single time. The chain couples TRBV7-6 to TRBJ1-1; D is possibly TRBD1 (5 bases). CDR1 is SGHVS and CDR2 is FNYEAQ in the germline V gene. The ends were cut back, 4 bases at V and 1 base at J, with 7 bases in the middle. The CDR3 sequence is 13 residues long. For the CDR3, the DNA is TGTGCCAGCAGCTATGACAGGAACACTGAAGCTTTCTTT. Translating gives CASSYDRNTEAFF.